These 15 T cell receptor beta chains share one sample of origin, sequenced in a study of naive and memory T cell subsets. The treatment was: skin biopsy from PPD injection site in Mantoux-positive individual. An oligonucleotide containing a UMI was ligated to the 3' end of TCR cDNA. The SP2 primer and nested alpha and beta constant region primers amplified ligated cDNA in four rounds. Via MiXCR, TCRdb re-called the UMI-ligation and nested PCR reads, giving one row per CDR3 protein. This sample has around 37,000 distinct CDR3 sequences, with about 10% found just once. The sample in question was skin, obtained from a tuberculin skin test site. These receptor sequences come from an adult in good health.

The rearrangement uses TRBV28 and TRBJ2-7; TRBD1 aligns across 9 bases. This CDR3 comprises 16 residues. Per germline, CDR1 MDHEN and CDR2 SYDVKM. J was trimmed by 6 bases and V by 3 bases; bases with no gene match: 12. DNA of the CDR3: TGTGCCAGCAGTTTGTACCCTACCGGGACAGGGTCCGAGCAGTACTTC. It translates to CASSLYPTGTGSEQYF. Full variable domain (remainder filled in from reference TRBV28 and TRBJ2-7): DVKVTQSSRYLVKRTGEKVFLECVQDMDHENMFWYRQDPGLGLRLIYFSYDVKMKEKGDIPEGYSVSREKKERFSLILESASTNQTSMYLCASSLYPTGTGSEQYFGPGTRLTVT.

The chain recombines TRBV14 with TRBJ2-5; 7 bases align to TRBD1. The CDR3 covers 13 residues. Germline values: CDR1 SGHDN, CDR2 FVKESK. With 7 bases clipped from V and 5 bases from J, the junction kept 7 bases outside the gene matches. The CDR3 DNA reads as TGTGCCAGCACTCGACAGGGCTCCGAGACCCAGTACTTC. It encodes CASTRQGSETQYF.

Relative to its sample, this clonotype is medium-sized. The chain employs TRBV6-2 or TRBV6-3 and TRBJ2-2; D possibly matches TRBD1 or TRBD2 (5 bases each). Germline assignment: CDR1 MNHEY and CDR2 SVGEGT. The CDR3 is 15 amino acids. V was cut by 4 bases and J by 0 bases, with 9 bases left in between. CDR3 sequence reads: CASSSGRTNTGELFF. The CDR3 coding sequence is TGTGCCAGCAGTTCGGGACGAACGAACACCGGGGAGCTGTTTTTT.

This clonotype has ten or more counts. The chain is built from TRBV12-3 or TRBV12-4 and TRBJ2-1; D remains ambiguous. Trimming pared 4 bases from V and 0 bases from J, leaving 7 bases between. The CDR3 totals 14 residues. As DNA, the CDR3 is TGTGCCAGCAGTTCCCGTAGCTCCTACAATGAGCAGTTCTTC. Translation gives CASSSRSSYNEQFF.

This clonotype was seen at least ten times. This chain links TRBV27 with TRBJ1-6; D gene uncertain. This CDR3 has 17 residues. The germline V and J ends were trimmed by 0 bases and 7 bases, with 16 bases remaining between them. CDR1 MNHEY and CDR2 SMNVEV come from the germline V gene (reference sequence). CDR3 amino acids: CASSLSLGSGGNSPLHF. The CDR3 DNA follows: TGTGCCAGCAGTTTATCGCTGGGGAGCGGCGGGAATTCACCCCTCCACTTT.

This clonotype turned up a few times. The CDR3 coding sequence is TGCAGTGCAGATACTAGCGGGAGCGCCTACGAGCAGTACTTC. It translates to CSADTSGSAYEQYF. The chain uses TRBV20-1 and TRBJ2-7; TRBD2 agrees at 11 bases. CDR1 and CDR2 from the germline V gene are DFQATT and SNEGSKA (reference sequence). This CDR3 has 14 amino acids. V trimming: 6 bases; J trimming: 2 bases; junction bases outside the gene matches: 6.

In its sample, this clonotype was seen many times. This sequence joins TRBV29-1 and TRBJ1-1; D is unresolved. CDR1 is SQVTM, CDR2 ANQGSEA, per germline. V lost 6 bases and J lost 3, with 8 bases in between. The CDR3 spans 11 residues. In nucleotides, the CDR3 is TGCAGCGTGGTCCCGTACACTGAAGCTTTCTTT. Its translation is CSVVPYTEAFF.

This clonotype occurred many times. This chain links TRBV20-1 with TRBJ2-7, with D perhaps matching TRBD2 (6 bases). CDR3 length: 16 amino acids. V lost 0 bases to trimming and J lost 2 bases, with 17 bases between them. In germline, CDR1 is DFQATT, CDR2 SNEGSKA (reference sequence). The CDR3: CSARDLGSGGTYEQYF. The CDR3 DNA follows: TGCAGTGCTAGAGATTTGGGATCCGGCGGGACCTACGAGCAGTACTTC.

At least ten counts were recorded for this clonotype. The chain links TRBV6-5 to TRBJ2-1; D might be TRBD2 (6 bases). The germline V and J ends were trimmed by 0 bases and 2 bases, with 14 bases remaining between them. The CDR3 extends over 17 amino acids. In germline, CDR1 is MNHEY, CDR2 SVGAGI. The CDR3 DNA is TGTGCCAGCAGTTACTCTGGGGGACTTACTCCCTACAATGAGCAGTTCTTC. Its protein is CASSYSGGLTPYNEQFF.

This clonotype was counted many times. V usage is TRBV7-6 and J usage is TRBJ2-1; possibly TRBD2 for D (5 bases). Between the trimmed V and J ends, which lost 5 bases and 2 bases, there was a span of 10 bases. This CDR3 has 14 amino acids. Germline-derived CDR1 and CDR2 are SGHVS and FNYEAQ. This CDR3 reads CASSRSATYNEQFF. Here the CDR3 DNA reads TGTGCCAGCAGCCGTAGCGCGACCTACAATGAGCAGTTCTTC. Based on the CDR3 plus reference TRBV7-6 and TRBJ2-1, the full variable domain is GAGVSQSPRYKVTKRGQDVALRCDPISGHVSLYWYRQALGQGPEFLTYFNYEAQQDKSGLPNDRFSAERPEGSISTLTIQRTEQRDSAMYRCASSRSATYNEQFFGPGTRLTVL.

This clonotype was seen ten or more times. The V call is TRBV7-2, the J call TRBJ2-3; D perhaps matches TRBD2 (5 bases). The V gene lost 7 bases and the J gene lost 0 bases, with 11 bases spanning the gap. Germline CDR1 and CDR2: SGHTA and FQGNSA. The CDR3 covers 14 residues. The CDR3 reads CASIRGLSTDTQYF. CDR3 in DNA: TGTGCCAGCATACGGGGTTTAAGCACAGATACGCAGTATTTT. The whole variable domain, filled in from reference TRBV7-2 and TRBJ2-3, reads GAGVSQSPSNKVTEKGKDVELRCDPISGHTALYWYRQSLGQGLEFLIYFQGNSAPDKSGLPSDRFSAERTGGSVSTLTIQRTQQEDSAVYLCASIRGLSTDTQYFGPGTRLTVL.

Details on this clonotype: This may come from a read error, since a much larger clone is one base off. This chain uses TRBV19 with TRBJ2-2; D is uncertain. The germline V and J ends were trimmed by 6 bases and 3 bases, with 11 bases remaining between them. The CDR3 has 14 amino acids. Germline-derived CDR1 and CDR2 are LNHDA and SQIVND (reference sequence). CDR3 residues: CASSLTRYTGELFF. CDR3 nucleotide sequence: TGTGCCAGTAGCCTCACAAGGTACACCGGGGAGCTGTTTTTT.

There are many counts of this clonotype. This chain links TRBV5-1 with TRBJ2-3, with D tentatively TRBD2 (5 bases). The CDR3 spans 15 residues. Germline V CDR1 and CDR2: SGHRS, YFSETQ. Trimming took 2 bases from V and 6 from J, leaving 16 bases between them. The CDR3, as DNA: TGCGCCAGCAGCTTTGAGGGCTCCCGAGGCGATACGCAGTATTTT. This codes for CASSFEGSRGDTQYF.

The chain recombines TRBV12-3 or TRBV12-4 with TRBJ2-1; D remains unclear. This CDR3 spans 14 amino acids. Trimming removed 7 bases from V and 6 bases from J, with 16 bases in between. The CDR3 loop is CASTDTESPNEQFF. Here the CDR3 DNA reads TGTGCCAGCACCGACACGGAATCCCCCAATGAGCAGTTCTTC.

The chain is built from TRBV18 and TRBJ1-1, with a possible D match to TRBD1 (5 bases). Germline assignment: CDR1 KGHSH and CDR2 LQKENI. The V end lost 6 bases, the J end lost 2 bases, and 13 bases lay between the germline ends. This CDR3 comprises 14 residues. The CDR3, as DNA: TGTGCCAGCTCCTTGGAGCAGGGAAACACTGAAGCTTTCTTT. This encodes CASSLEQGNTEAFF.